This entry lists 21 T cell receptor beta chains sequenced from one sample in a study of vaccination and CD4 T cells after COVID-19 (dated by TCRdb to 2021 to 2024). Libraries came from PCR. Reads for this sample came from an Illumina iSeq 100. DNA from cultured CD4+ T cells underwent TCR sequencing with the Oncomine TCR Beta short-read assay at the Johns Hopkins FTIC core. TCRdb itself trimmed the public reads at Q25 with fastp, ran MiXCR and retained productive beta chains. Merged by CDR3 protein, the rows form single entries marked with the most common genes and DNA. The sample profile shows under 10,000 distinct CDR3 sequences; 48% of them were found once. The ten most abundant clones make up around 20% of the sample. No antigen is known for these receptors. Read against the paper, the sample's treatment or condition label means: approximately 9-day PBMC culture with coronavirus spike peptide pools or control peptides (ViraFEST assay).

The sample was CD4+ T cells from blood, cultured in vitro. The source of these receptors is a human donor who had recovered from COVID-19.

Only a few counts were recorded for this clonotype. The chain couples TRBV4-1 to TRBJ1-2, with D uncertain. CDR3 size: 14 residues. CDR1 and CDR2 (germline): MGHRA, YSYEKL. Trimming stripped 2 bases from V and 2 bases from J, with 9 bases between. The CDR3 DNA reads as TGCGCCAGCAGCCAATTCCGGGCCAACTATGGCTACACCTTC. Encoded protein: CASSQFRANYGYTF.

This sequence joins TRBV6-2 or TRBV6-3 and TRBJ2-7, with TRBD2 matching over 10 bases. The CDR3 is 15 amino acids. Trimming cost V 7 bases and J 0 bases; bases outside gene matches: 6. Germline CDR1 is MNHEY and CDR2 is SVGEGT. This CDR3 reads CASTPTSGASYEQYF. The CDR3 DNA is TGTGCCAGCACCCCAACTAGCGGGGCCTCCTACGAGCAGTACTTC.

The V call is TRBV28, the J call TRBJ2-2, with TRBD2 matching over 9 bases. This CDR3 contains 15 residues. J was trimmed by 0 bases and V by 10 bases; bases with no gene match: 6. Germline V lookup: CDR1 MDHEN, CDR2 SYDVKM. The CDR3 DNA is TGTGCCAACGGAGCGGGGGGAACGAACACCGGGGAGCTGTTTTTT. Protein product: CANGAGGTNTGELFF.

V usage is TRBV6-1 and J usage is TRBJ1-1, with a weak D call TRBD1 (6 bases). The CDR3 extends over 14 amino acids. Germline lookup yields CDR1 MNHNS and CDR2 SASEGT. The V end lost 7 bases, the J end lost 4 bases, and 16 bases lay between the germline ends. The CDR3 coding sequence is TGTGCCAGCAAGCCCCAGGGGAGGGCCACTGAAGCTTTCTTT. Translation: CASKPQGRATEAFF.

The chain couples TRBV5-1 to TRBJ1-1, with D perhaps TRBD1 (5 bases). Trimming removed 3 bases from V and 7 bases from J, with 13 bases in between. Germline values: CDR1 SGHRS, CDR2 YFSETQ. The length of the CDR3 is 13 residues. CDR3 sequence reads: CASSSGTKNEAFF. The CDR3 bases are TGCGCCAGCAGCTCCGGGACCAAAAATGAAGCTTTCTTT.

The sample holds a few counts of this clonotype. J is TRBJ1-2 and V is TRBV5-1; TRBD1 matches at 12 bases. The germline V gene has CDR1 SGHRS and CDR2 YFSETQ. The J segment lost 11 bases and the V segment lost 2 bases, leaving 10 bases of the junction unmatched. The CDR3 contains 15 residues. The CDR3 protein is CASSFLEGQGAGYTF. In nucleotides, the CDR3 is TGCGCCAGCAGCTTCTTGGAGGGACAGGGGGCTGGATACACCTTC.

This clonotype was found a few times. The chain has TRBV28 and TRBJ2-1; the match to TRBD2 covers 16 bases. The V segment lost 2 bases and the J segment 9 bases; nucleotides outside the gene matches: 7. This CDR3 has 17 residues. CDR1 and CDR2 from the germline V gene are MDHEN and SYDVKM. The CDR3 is CASSLDLGLAGGGEQFF. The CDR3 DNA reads TGTGCCAGCAGTTTAGATCTGGGACTAGCGGGAGGGGGTGAGCAGTTCTTC.

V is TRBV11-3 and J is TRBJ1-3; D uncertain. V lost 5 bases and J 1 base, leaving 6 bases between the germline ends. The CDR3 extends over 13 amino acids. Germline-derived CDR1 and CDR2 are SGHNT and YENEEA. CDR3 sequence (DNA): TGTGCCAGCAGCGGCCTTTCTGGAAACACCATATATTTT. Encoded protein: CASSGLSGNTIYF.

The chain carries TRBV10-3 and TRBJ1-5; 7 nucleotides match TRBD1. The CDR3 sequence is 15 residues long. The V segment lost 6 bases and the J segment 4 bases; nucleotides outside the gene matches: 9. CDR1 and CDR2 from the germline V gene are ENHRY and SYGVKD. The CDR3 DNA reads TGTGCCATCAGAGCCGGACAGGATGGAAATCAGCCCCAGCATTTT. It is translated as CAIRAGQDGNQPQHF.

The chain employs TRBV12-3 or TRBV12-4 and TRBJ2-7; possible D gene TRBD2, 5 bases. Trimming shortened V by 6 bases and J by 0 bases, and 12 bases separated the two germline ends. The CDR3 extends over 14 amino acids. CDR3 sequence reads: CASSRRGSSYEQYF. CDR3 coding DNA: TGTGCCAGCAGCCGTCGGGGAAGCTCCTACGAGCAGTACTTC.

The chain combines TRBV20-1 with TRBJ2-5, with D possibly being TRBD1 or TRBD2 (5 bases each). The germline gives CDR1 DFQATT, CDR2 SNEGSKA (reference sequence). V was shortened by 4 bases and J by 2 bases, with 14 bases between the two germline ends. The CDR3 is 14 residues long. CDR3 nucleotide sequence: TGCAGTGCTACCCGGGACGGTGCTCAAGAGACCCAGTACTTC. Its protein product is CSATRDGAQETQYF.

The CDR3 bases are TGCAGTGCTGCCTCGGACAGGGATTACTACAATGAGCAGTTCTTC. Translating gives CSAASDRDYYNEQFF. The genes are TRBV20-1 and TRBJ2-1; 8 bases line up with TRBD1. The CDR3 runs 15 residues. The germline V gene has CDR1 DFQATT and CDR2 SNEGSKA (reference sequence). J was trimmed by 3 bases and V by 5 bases; bases with no gene match: 9.

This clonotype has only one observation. This CDR3 reads CAISESSSGSGGELFF. The CDR3 DNA reads as TGTGCCATCAGTGAGTCCTCTAGCGGGAGCGGTGGGGAGCTGTTTTTT. The V call is TRBV10-3, the J call TRBJ2-2, with 10 bases aligning to TRBD2. V lost 0 bases, J lost 8 bases, and 6 bases stayed unmatched. Looked up from germline, CDR1 is ENHRY and CDR2 is SYGVKD. The CDR3 length is 16 residues.

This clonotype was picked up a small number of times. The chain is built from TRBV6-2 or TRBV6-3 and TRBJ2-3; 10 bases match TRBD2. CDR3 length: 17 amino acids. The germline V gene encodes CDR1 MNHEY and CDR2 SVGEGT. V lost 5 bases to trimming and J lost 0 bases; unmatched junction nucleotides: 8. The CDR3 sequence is CASSPLTTSGSTDTQYF. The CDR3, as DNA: TGTGCCAGCAGTCCGCTGACGACTAGCGGGAGCACAGATACGCAGTATTTT.

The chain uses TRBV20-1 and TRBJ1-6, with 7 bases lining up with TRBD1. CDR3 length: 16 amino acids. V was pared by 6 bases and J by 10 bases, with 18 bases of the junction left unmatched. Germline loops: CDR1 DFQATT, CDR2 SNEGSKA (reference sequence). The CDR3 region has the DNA TGCAGTGCAAACGACCGTGGCACAGGGGATAGGTCACCCCTCCACTTT. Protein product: CSANDRGTGDRSPLHF.

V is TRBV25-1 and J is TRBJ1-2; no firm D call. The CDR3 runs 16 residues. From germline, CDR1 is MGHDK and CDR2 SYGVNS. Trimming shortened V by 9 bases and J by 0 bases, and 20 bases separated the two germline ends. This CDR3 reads CARPWNRFLTNYGYTF. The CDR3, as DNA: TGTGCCAGGCCCTGGAACAGATTTTTGACTAACTATGGCTACACCTTC.

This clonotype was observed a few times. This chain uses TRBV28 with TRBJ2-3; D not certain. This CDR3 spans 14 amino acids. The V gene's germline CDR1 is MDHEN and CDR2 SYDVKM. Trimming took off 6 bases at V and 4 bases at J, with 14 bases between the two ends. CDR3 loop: CASSERVVSDTQYF. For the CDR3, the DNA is TGTGCCAGCAGCGAGAGAGTCGTGTCAGATACGCAGTATTTT.

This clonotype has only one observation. For the CDR3, the DNA is TGTGCCAGCAGCCAGGGAGGGCCAACCTACGAGCAGTACTTC. Protein: CASSQGGPTYEQYF. This chain uses TRBV11-3 with TRBJ2-7, with 7 nucleotides matching TRBD2. The V gene's germline CDR1 is SGHNT and CDR2 YENEEA. The CDR3 sequence is 14 residues long. After removal of 5 bases from V and 2 bases from J, the junction contained 6 bases not matched to a gene. Supplemented by reference TRBV11-3 and TRBJ2-7, the full variable domain reads EAGVVQSPRYKIIEKKQPVAFWCNPISGHNTLYWYLQNLGQGPELLIRYENEEAVDDSQLPKDRFSAERLKGVDSTLKIQPAELGDSAVYLCASSQGGPTYEQYFGPGTRLTVT.

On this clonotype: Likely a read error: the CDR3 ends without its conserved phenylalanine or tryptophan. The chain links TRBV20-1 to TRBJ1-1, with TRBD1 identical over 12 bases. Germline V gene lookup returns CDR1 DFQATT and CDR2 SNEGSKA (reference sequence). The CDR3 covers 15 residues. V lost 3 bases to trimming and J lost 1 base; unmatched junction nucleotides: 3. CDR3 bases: TGCAGTGCTAGTGGGACAGGGGGCTGGAACACTGAAGCTTTCCTT. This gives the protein CSASGTGGWNTEAFL.

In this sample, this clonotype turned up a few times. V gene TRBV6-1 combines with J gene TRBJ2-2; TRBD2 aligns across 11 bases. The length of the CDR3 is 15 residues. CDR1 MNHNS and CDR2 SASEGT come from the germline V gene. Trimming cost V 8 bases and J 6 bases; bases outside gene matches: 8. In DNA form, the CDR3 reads TGTGCCAGCGAGGGCCTAGCGGGGGGTGCCGGGGAGCTGTTTTTT. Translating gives CASEGLAGGAGELFF.

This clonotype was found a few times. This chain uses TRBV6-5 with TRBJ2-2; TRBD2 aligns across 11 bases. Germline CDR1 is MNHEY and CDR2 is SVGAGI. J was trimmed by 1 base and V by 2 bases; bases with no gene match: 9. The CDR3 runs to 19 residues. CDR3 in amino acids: CASSYDPPLAGGNTGELFF. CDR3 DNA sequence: TGTGCCAGCAGTTACGATCCTCCCCTAGCGGGGGGGAACACCGGGGAGCTGTTTTTT.